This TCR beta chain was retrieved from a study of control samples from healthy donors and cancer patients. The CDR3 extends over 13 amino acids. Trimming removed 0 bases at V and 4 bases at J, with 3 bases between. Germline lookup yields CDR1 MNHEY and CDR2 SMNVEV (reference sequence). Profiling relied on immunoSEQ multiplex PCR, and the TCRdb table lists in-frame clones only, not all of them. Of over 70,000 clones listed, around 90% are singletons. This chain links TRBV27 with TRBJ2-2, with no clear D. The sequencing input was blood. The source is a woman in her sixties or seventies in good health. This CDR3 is CASSLSGTGELFF. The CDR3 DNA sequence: TGTGCCAGCAGTTTATCTGGCACCGGGGAGCTGTTTTTT.